Presented here are 16 T cell receptor beta chains from one specimen sequenced in a study of circulating and synovial CD4+ cells in juvenile arthritis. Sequencing used immunoSEQ multiplex PCR; TCRdb keeps in-frame clones, though not all of them. The sample carries over 30,000 clones, 85% to 95% recorded once. Input material: CD4+ T cells from blood. These receptors came from a human donor with juvenile idiopathic arthritis.

The CDR3 spells CASSLGGGPNTGELFF. In DNA, the CDR3 is TGCGCCAGCAGCTTGGGCGGGGGCCCGAACACCGGGGAGCTGTTTTTT. The chain links TRBV5-1 to TRBJ2-2; maybe TRBD2 (7 bases). The germline V and J ends were trimmed by 0 bases and 0 bases, with 9 bases remaining between them. This CDR3 spans 16 amino acids. Per the germline V gene, CDR1 is SGHRS and CDR2 is YFSETQ.

The chain carries TRBV7-9 and TRBJ2-3; TRBD2 agrees at 12 bases. Trimming took 3 bases from V and 5 from J; bases not matched to a gene: 6. From germline, CDR1 is SEHNR and CDR2 FQNEAQ (reference sequence). The CDR3 runs 16 residues. As DNA, the CDR3 is TGTGCCAGCAGCTTCCTAGCGGGGGGGCAGGTAGATACGCAGTATTTT. It encodes CASSFLAGGQVDTQYF.

This clone was seen a single time. V usage is TRBV7-2 and J usage is TRBJ1-5, with D maybe TRBD1 (6 bases). There are 15 residues in the CDR3. V lost 1 base and J 5 bases, leaving 12 bases between the germline ends. Germline V CDR1 and CDR2: SGHTA, FQGNSA. The chain's CDR3 is CASSLEMGADQPQHF. As DNA, the CDR3 is TGTGCCAGCAGCTTAGAGATGGGGGCCGATCAGCCCCAGCATTTT.

A single count supports this clone. The chain employs TRBV7-8 and TRBJ1-6, with TRBD1 identical over 8 bases. J gave up 4 bases and V 5 bases, and 4 bases lay outside the gene matches. The CDR3 loop spans 15 amino acids. CDR1 is SGHVS and CDR2 is FQNEAQ in the germline V gene. CDR3 nucleotide sequence: TGTGCCAGCAGCCCACAGGGGGTGTATAATTCACCCCTCCACTTT. It codes for CASSPQGVYNSPLHF.

This chain links TRBV11-2 with TRBJ2-7; TRBD1 matches at 9 bases. The CDR3 contains 16 residues. V was clipped by 4 bases and J by 3 bases; unmatched bases: 10. Germline CDR1 is SGHAT and CDR2 is FQNNGV. CDR3 sequence reads: CASSSTGGQGFYEQYF. CDR3 bases: TGTGCCAGCAGCTCAACAGGGGGACAGGGATTCTACGAGCAGTACTTC.

This clone was found once. The chain combines TRBV5-1 with TRBJ2-1, with D tentatively TRBD2 (6 bases). V was trimmed by 0 bases and J by 4 bases, leaving 11 bases between them. The CDR3 length is 15 residues. Germline CDR1 SGHRS, CDR2 YFSETQ. The CDR3 DNA follows: TGCGCCAGCAGCTTGGTCGGGGGAGAATACAATGAGCAGTTCTTC. Protein sequence: CASSLVGGEYNEQFF.

The V call is TRBV15, the J call TRBJ1-2; D not resolved. Germline V gene data show CDR1 as LNHNV and CDR2 as YYDKDF (reference sequence). Trimming took off 0 bases at V and 5 bases at J, with 7 bases between the two ends. The CDR3 is made up of 13 amino acids. In nucleotides, the CDR3 is TGTGCCACCAGCAGAGATAGTATATATGGCTACACCTTC. Amino acids: CATSRDSIYGYTF.

This chain joins TRBV9 and TRBJ1-1; 8 bases fit TRBD1. The CDR3 is 14 residues long. Germline assignment: CDR1 SGDLS and CDR2 YYNGEE. V was clipped by 2 bases and J by 4 bases; unmatched bases: 4. The CDR3 region is CASSVRGPATEAFF. The CDR3 nucleotides are TGTGCCAGCAGCGTCAGGGGGCCGGCCACTGAAGCTTTCTTT.

The chain combines TRBV18 with TRBJ2-1; 11 positions agree with TRBD2. This CDR3 contains 19 residues. Unmatched junction bases numbered 13, after V lost 6 bases and J lost 0 bases. CDR1 KGHSH and CDR2 LQKENI come from the germline V gene. Here the CDR3 DNA reads TGTGCCAGCTCCCCTTGGAATAGCGGGGGGGATAGCTCCTACAATGAGCAGTTCTTC. Translated, it gives CASSPWNSGGDSSYNEQFF.

This chain links TRBV27 with TRBJ2-7; 9 bases are shared with TRBD2. Trimming took 8 bases from V and 2 from J; bases not matched to a gene: 10. Germline assignment: CDR1 MNHEY and CDR2 SMNVEV (reference sequence). This CDR3 contains 15 residues. The CDR3 loop is CASRPGLAIPYEQYF. The DNA of the CDR3 is TGTGCCAGCCGTCCGGGACTAGCAATCCCCTACGAGCAGTACTTC.

On this clone itself: Additional DNA sequences in this sample encode the identical CDR3. V is TRBV7-9 and J is TRBJ2-7; TRBD1 might be the D (6 bases). Germline V gene lookup returns CDR1 SEHNR and CDR2 FQNEAQ (reference sequence). Between the trimmed V and J ends, which lost 4 bases and 5 bases, there was a span of 21 bases. The CDR3 runs 16 residues. CDR3 DNA sequence: TGTGCCAGCAGCTACCAGATTTGGCAGGGGTCCCACGAGCAGTACTTC. Protein: CASSYQIWQGSHEQYF.

The chain links TRBV25-1 to TRBJ2-5, with D possibly matching TRBD1 (5 bases). This CDR3 comprises 16 residues. Deletions cut 5 bases from V and 0 bases from J, with 16 bases between. Looked up from germline, CDR1 is MGHDK and CDR2 is SYGVNS. The CDR3 nucleotides read TGTGCCAGCAGTCAGGGAAGGAGATCGGACCAAGAGACCCAGTACTTC. Its protein product is CASSQGRRSDQETQYF.

Comments on this clone: Other DNA sequences in the sample encode the same CDR3. The chain recombines TRBV7-6 with TRBJ1-6, with 8 positions matching TRBD1. The trim removed 4 bases at V and 2 bases at J, leaving 10 bases unmatched. The CDR3 loop spans 18 amino acids. Germline V gene lookup returns CDR1 SGHVS and CDR2 FNYEAQ. As DNA, the CDR3 is TGTGCCAGCAGCTCCGGGGTGACAGGGGTAGCCTATAATTCACCCCTCCACTTT. It codes for CASSSGVTGVAYNSPLHF.

The chain couples TRBV6-5 to TRBJ2-2; TRBD1 agrees at 7 bases. The ends lost 2 bases at V and 2 bases at J; junction bases unmatched: 5. The CDR3 has 16 residues. Germline V gives CDR1 MNHEY, CDR2 SVGAGI. Here the CDR3 DNA reads TGTGCCAGCAGTTACCAGACAGGGACCAACACCGGGGAGCTGTTTTTT. Translating it yields CASSYQTGTNTGELFF.

The chain carries TRBV11-3 and TRBJ2-1; maybe TRBD2 (5 bases). The CDR3 loop spans 16 amino acids. Trimming left V 4 bases short and J 8 bases short, with 21 bases between. Per germline, CDR1 SGHNT and CDR2 YENEEA. The CDR3 loop reads CASSSMEQRKRDEQFF. In DNA, the CDR3 is TGTGCCAGCAGCTCGATGGAGCAGCGGAAGAGGGATGAGCAGTTCTTC.

The chain is built from TRBV10-2 and TRBJ2-7; 10 bases are shared with TRBD1. V shed 6 bases, J shed 0 bases, and the junction held 11 bases outside the gene matches. The CDR3 has 17 amino acids. Germline CDR1 and CDR2: WSHSY and SAAADI. CDR3 residues: CASSRQGAGFSSYEQYF. CDR3 bases: TGCGCCAGCAGCCGACAGGGGGCGGGATTTAGCTCCTACGAGCAGTACTTC.